This is a list of T cell receptor beta chains from one sample in a study of metastatic and nonmetastatic thyroid tumors. TCRdb re-called the PCR reads with MiXCR. This table holds approximately 25,000 clones, roughly 24% found once. Specimen: blood. The receptors stem from a male donor with papillary thyroid cancer or a benign thyroid nodule (not recorded which). Some clones in this sample may be carry-over from other donors' samples. The CDR3 runs from the conserved cysteine through the conserved F or W. The D gene is left open where the match is weak. Some rows have no size entry. The others give once, few or many, or a class for an expanded clone.

d_gene	len	abundance	v_gene	j_gene	CDR3nt	CDR3aa
.	16	.	TRBV7-2	TRBJ2-7	TGTGCCAGCAGCTTAGCTTATGGGGCTAACACCTACGAGCAGTACTTC	CASSLAYGANTYEQYF
TRBD1	14	medium-sized	TRBV28	TRBJ2-7	TGTGCCAGCACCCCGGGACAGGGAACCTACGAGCAGTACTTC	CASTPGQGTYEQYF
.	15	medium-sized	TRBV7-2	TRBJ2-1	TGTGCCAGCAAGACGGCTACAGGAAACGGCAATGAGCAGTTCTTC	CASKTATGNGNEQFF
TRBD2	15	many	TRBV2	TRBJ2-7	TGTGCCAGCAGTGAGACTAGCGGGACCTACTGCGAGCAGTACTTC	CASSETSGTYCEQYF
TRBD2	15	many	TRBV11-3	TRBJ2-1	TGTGCCAGCACCCCCCAGGGTTTTAGCGGGAATGAGCAGTTCTTC	CASTPQGFSGNEQFF
.	13	.	TRBV2	TRBJ2-7	TGTGCCAGCATTGAGGGTGGTGGTTCCGAGCAGTACTTC	CASIEGGGSEQYF
.	14	.	TRBV27	TRBJ1-6	TGTGCCAGCAGTTTAGAGGGGGGCGCCTCACCCCTCCACTTT	CASSLEGGASPLHF
TRBD1	13	many	TRBV5-5	TRBJ1-2	TGTGCCAGCAGCATACAGGGGACCTATGGCTACACCTTC	CASSIQGTYGYTF
TRBD1	14	many	TRBV11-2	TRBJ2-3	TGTGCCAGCTGGAGGACAGGGGGAACAGATACGCAGTATTTT	CASWRTGGTDTQYF
TRBD1	15	.	TRBV6-2/TRBV6-3	TRBJ1-1	TGTGCCAACAGGTACAACAGGGGGTCGTTCACTGAAGCTTTCTTT	CANRYNRGSFTEAFF
.	14	many	TRBV7-8	TRBJ2-1	TGTGCCAGCGGTAGGGGAGAGGCCTACAATGAGCAGTTCTTC	CASGRGEAYNEQFF
.	12	few	TRBV19	TRBJ1-1	TGTGCCAGTAATACGGGATACACTGAAGCTTTCTTT	CASNTGYTEAFF
.	14	many	TRBV7-9	TRBJ2-2	TGTGCCAGCAGCTTCCCTAGCCGGACCGGGGAGCTGTTTTTT	CASSFPSRTGELFF
.	13	.	TRBV28	TRBJ2-2	TGTGCCATCTGGCTACAGGGTTCCGGGGAGCTGTTTTTT	CAIWLQGSGELFF
.	14	.	TRBV20-1	TRBJ2-2	TGCATTGCAGCCGGGACGGCAAACACCGGGGACCTGTTTTTT	CIAAGTANTGDLFF
TRBD1	16	.	TRBV28	TRBJ1-5	TGTGCAAGCAGTTTCAACTACAGGGGAGGGGGTCAGCCCCAGCATTTT	CASSFNYRGGGQPQHF
.	15	.	TRBV10-1	TRBJ2-1	TGCGCCAGCAGTGGGTTTGGGAAGGGAGAGAATGAGCAGTTCTTC	CASSGFGKGENEQFF
.	15	many	TRBV7-8	TRBJ2-1	TGTGCCAGCAGCCCAGGGAGGGGGTCCTACAATGAGCAGTTCTTC	CASSPGRGSYNEQFF
.	15	many	TRBV15	TRBJ1-4	TGTGCCACCAGCAGAGAGGGGGCCCAAACTGAAAAACTGTTTTTT	CATSREGAQTEKLFF
.	14	many	TRBV19	TRBJ2-5	TGTGCCAGTAGTAAAACGTGGATCGGTGAGACCCAGTACTTC	CASSKTWIGETQYF
.	14	many	TRBV18	TRBJ2-1	TGTGCCAGCTCACCCTCCCAGGGAACGTATGAGCAGTTCTTC	CASSPSQGTYEQFF
TRBD2	13	medium-sized	TRBV5-1	TRBJ2-7	TGCGCCAGCCAACCGGGACTAGCGACCGAGCAGTACTTC	CASQPGLATEQYF
.	14	.	TRBV5-1	TRBJ2-5	TGCGCCAGCAAGATTGGAGGCTCCCGGGAGACCCAGTACTTC	CASKIGGSRETQYF
TRBD1	14	few	TRBV24-1	TRBJ2-7	TGTGCCACCAGTGATTCCTGGACAGGGGCCGAGCAGTACTTC	CATSDSWTGAEQYF
.	14	.	TRBV11-2	TRBJ2-3	TGTGCCAGCAGCTTGGGCCTTAGTCTGTATTCGCAGTATTTT	CASSLGLSLYSQYF
.	14	many	TRBV7-2	TRBJ2-6	TGTGCCAGCAGCCGGGAATCGGGGGCCAACGTCCTGACTTTC	CASSRESGANVLTF
TRBD1	14	.	TRBV28	TRBJ1-2	TGTGCCAGCAGTCTTACAGGGGGCTTCTATGGCTACACCTTC	CASSLTGGFYGYTF